Shown below are 27 T cell receptor beta chains from a single sample sequenced in a study of human T cells and chemical hapten exposure. From the RACE reads, TCRdb called clonotypes with MiXCR, one entry per CDR3 protein. Among a few hundred thousand distinct CDR3 sequences listed, 6% to 7% were seen once. Time point here: patch test 2, 6 weeks after DPC sensitization. Treatment given: therapeutic diphenylcyclopropenone sensitization with weekly scalp DPC. The material sequenced was whole blood, taken in connection with sensitization to the hapten diphenylcyclopropenone (DPC). The receptors come from a woman between 18 and 29 years old with alopecia areata. Some clones in this sample may be carry-over from other donors' samples.

This rearrangement joins TRBV7-8 to TRBJ2-3; 8 bases match TRBD2. Per germline, CDR1 SGHVS and CDR2 FQNEAQ. V was clipped by 4 bases and J by 13 bases; unmatched bases: 10. CDR3 length equals 13 residues. The CDR3 spells CASSSRTSPIKYF. CDR3 nucleotide sequence: TGTGCCAGCAGCTCGAGGACTAGCCCCATCAAGTATTTT. The full variable domain, with the rest looked up from reference TRBV7-8 and TRBJ2-3, is GAGVSQSPRYKVAKRGQDVALRCDPISGHVSLFWYQQALGQGPEFLTYFQNEAQLDKSGLPSDRFFAERPEGSVSTLKIQRTQQEDSAVYLCASSSRTSPIKYFGPGTRLTVL.

This clonotype was counted ten times or more. CDR3: CASSQGQTEAFF. The CDR3 bases are TGTGCCAGCAGCCAGGGACAGACTGAAGCTTTCTTT. The rearrangement joins TRBV14 to TRBJ1-1, with TRBD1 matching over 7 bases. CDR1 and CDR2 (germline): SGHDN, FVKESK. The J segment lost 5 bases and the V segment lost 3 bases, leaving 0 bases of the junction unmatched. This CDR3 is 12 amino acids long.

V usage is TRBV2 and J usage is TRBJ2-2; 7 positions agree with TRBD1. CDR3 length: 14 amino acids. Germline V CDR1 and CDR2: SNHLY, FYNNEI. The V and J ends lost 7 bases and 6 bases, in that order; junction bases with no gene match: 8. In DNA form, the CDR3 reads TGTGCCAGCACCCTCCGGACAGGAGCCGGGGAGCTGTTTTTT. Translation gives CASTLRTGAGELFF. Full variable domain (rest looked up from reference TRBV2 and TRBJ2-2): EPEVTQTPSHQVTQMGQEVILRCVPISNHLYFYWYRQILGQKVEFLVSFYNNEISEKSEIFDDQFSVERPDGSNFTLKIRSTKLEDSAMYFCASTLRTGAGELFFGEGSRLTVL.

The table lists this clonotype with many counts. V and J are TRBV20-1 and TRBJ1-1; D is uncertain. V was pared by 0 bases and J by 4 bases, with 9 bases between. The germline V gene encodes CDR1 DFQATT and CDR2 SNEGSKA (reference sequence). The CDR3 length is 13 residues. CDR3 residues: CSAREGGITEAFF. DNA of the CDR3: TGCAGTGCTAGAGAAGGAGGGATCACTGAAGCTTTCTTT.

This clonotype was seen a handful of times. The chain uses TRBV2 and TRBJ1-1, with unresolved D. V lost 2 bases, J lost 7 bases, and 5 bases lay in between. CDR3 length equals 11 residues. Germline loops: CDR1 SNHLY, CDR2 FYNNEI. The CDR3 DNA is TGTGCCAGCAGTGAAACCGATGAAGCTTTCTTT. It encodes CASSETDEAFF.

The sample holds many counts of this clonotype. The chain combines TRBV5-1 with TRBJ1-2; D perhaps matches TRBD1 (5 bases). V was shortened by 0 bases and J by 7 bases, with 10 bases between the two germline ends. The germline gives CDR1 SGHRS, CDR2 YFSETQ. The CDR3 length is 13 residues. The CDR3 DNA reads as TGCGCCAGCAGCTTGGGACAGACCGGTGGCTACACCTTC. This codes for CASSLGQTGGYTF.

This clonotype has more than one count but fewer than ten. The chain has TRBV6-5 and TRBJ1-2, with no clear D. This CDR3 contains 16 residues. Germline lookup yields CDR1 MNHEY and CDR2 SVGAGI. V was pared by 5 bases and J by 2 bases, with 18 bases between. The CDR3 region is CASSDREVDGNYGYTF. The CDR3 DNA follows: TGTGCCAGCAGTGACCGCGAGGTCGATGGAAACTATGGCTACACCTTC.

This clonotype has just a few counts. The CDR3 nucleotides read TGTGCCAGCAGGCGGGGACGGGCAGATACGCAGTATTTT. As protein: CASRRGRADTQYF. The chain joins TRBV6-5 to TRBJ2-3, with D maybe TRBD2 (6 bases). CDR3 length: 13 amino acids. Germline lookup yields CDR1 MNHEY and CDR2 SVGAGI. Trimming removed 6 bases at V and 4 bases at J, with 11 bases between.

The chain couples TRBV20-1 to TRBJ2-3; 7 bases are shared with TRBD1. In germline, CDR1 is DFQATT, CDR2 SNEGSKA (reference sequence). V lost 4 bases, J lost 4 bases, and 8 bases stayed unmatched. The CDR3 totals 14 residues. This chain's CDR3 is CSAMGQPVPDTQYF. CDR3 in DNA: TGCAGTGCTATGGGACAGCCTGTTCCAGATACGCAGTATTTT.

V is TRBV29-1 and J is TRBJ2-5; D assignment may be TRBD1 or TRBD2 (5 bases each). With 7 bases removed from V and 4 bases from J, the gap between germline ends came to 19 bases. CDR1 and CDR2 from the germline V gene are SQVTM and ANQGSEA. The CDR3 spans 14 residues. CDR3 protein: CSGRRDTGGETQYF. In DNA, the CDR3 is TGCAGCGGACGACGAGATACTGGGGGAGAGACCCAGTACTTC.

The table lists this clonotype with a few counts. The chain joins TRBV20-1 to TRBJ1-2; TRBD1 matches at 7 bases. The V segment lost 8 bases and the J segment 4 bases; nucleotides outside the gene matches: 13. This CDR3 is built from 14 residues. CDR1 and CDR2 (germline): DFQATT, SNEGSKA (reference sequence). CDR3 nucleotides: TGCAGTCCTAAGCAGACAGGGCAGGGCTATGGCTACACCTTC. It encodes CSPKQTGQGYGYTF.

There are many counts of this clonotype. The chain couples TRBV18 to TRBJ1-5; 10 bases match TRBD1. Trimming at V came to 4 bases and at J to 8 bases, leaving 5 bases not matched to a gene. The CDR3 covers 14 residues. Germline CDR1 is KGHSH and CDR2 is LQKENI. The CDR3 DNA sequence: TGTGCCAGCTCACGGGACAGGGGTTCTGAGCCCCAGCATTTT. The encoded protein is CASSRDRGSEPQHF.

In its sample, this clonotype was seen many times. This rearrangement joins TRBV20-1 to TRBJ1-1, with a tentative D call TRBD1 (6 bases). The CDR3 is made up of 12 amino acids. The germline V gene encodes CDR1 DFQATT and CDR2 SNEGSKA (reference sequence). The V end lost 2 bases, the J end lost 6 bases, and 10 bases lay between the germline ends. This CDR3 reads CSARQGIAEAFF. In DNA, the CDR3 is TGCAGTGCTAGACAGGGGATCGCTGAAGCTTTCTTT.

There are many counts of this clonotype. CDR3 sequence: CASSFAAGLATGELFF. CDR3 nucleotide sequence: TGTGCCAGCAGCTTCGCGGCGGGACTAGCGACCGGGGAGCTGTTTTTT. This sequence joins TRBV12-3 or TRBV12-4 and TRBJ2-2, with TRBD2 matching 10 bases. The V and J ends lost 6 bases and 5 bases, in that order; junction bases with no gene match: 9. The CDR3 length is 16 residues.

This clonotype was counted ten times or more. This chain connects TRBV12-3 or TRBV12-4 to TRBJ1-6, with D possibly being TRBD1 (6 bases). The CDR3 is 15 residues long. V dropped 1 base and J dropped 8 bases, with 12 bases sitting between them. CDR3 nucleotides: TGTGCCAGCAGTTTAGGAACAGGGCTGGATTCACCCCTCCACTTT. Translated, it gives CASSLGTGLDSPLHF.

This clonotype showed up many times. This chain joins TRBV6-5 and TRBJ1-5; 8 nucleotides line up with TRBD1. J lost 6 bases, V lost 6 bases, and 10 bases had no gene match. This CDR3 has 15 amino acids. Germline CDR1 and CDR2: MNHEY and SVGAGI. The CDR3 DNA sequence: TGTGCCAGCAGCCCGGGCCAGGGGGCGTCTCAGCCCCAGCATTTT. Protein sequence: CASSPGQGASQPQHF.

At least ten counts were recorded for this clonotype. The chain is built from TRBV6-2 or TRBV6-3 and TRBJ2-3; 8 nucleotides match TRBD2. With 6 bases clipped from V and 4 bases from J, the junction kept 6 bases outside the gene matches. CDR3 size: 14 residues. Germline assignment: CDR1 MNHEY and CDR2 SVGEGT. The CDR3 loop is CASSLGLASDTQYF. In DNA form, the CDR3 reads TGTGCCAGCAGCCTAGGACTAGCTTCAGATACGCAGTATTTT.

The J gene is TRBJ2-1, the V gene TRBV4-3; D remains ambiguous. This CDR3 comprises 16 residues. Deletions cut 0 bases from V and 0 bases from J, with 9 bases between. Germline V gene lookup returns CDR1 LGHNA and CDR2 YSLEER. CDR3: CASSQDRASSYNEQFF. As DNA, the CDR3 is TGCGCCAGCAGCCAAGATAGGGCTTCCTCCTACAATGAGCAGTTCTTC.

This clonotype was recorded many times. V is TRBV29-1 and J is TRBJ1-2, with 7 bases identical to TRBD1. Germline trimming cut 7 bases from V and 8 bases from J; bases unmatched to any gene: 16. Looked up from germline, CDR1 is SQVTM and CDR2 is ANQGSEA. The CDR3 loop spans 14 amino acids. The CDR3: CSGGQEVGGIGYTF. CDR3 nucleotide sequence: TGCAGCGGTGGACAGGAGGTTGGAGGCATAGGCTACACCTTC.

The rearrangement uses TRBV3-1 and TRBJ1-6; no clear D. The CDR3 runs 16 residues. V lost 4 bases, J lost 3 bases, and 13 bases lay in between. Germline V gene data show CDR1 as LGHDT and CDR2 as YNNKEL (reference sequence). As DNA, the CDR3 is TGTGCCAGCAGCCTACGGGCCTTGGGCTATAATTCACCCCTCCACTTT. Residues: CASSLRALGYNSPLHF.

The table lists this clonotype with a few counts. The chain carries TRBV7-8 and TRBJ1-1, with TRBD1 as a possible D gene (5 bases). Trimming left V 8 bases short and J 0 bases short, with 16 bases between. This CDR3 has 15 residues. Germline CDR1 is SGHVS and CDR2 is FQNEAQ. The CDR3 region is CASQIRGTMNTEAFF. In nucleotides, the CDR3 is TGTGCCAGCCAGATAAGGGGTACGATGAACACTGAAGCTTTCTTT. Drawing the rest from reference TRBV7-8 and TRBJ1-1, the complete variable domain is GAGVSQSPRYKVAKRGQDVALRCDPISGHVSLFWYQQALGQGPEFLTYFQNEAQLDKSGLPSDRFFAERPEGSVSTLKIQRTQQEDSAVYLCASQIRGTMNTEAFFGQGTRLTVV.

This clonotype has a count of ten or more. The chain links TRBV7-6 to TRBJ1-3, with 8 bases fitting TRBD1. The CDR3 is made up of 16 amino acids. V was pared by 5 bases and J by 9 bases, with 15 bases of the junction left unmatched. Germline V gene sequence: CDR1 SGHVS, CDR2 FNYEAQ. Written as DNA, the CDR3 is TGTGCCAGCAGCGTCCGGGACAGGCGGGATTTAGGCACCATATATTTT. Translating it yields CASSVRDRRDLGTIYF.

J is TRBJ2-3 and V is TRBV14; 9 bases match TRBD2. Germline CDR1 is SGHDN and CDR2 is FVKESK. Germline trimming cut 4 bases from V and 2 bases from J; bases unmatched to any gene: 19. This CDR3 has 20 residues. The CDR3 sequence: CASSRIAKFSGGPPTDTQYF. The CDR3 nucleotides read TGTGCCAGCAGCCGAATAGCCAAATTTAGCGGGGGCCCACCCACAGATACGCAGTATTTT. Full variable domain (rest looked up from reference TRBV14 and TRBJ2-3): EAGVTQFPSHSVIEKGQTVTLRCDPISGHDNLYWYRRVMGKEIKFLLHFVKESKQDESGMPNNRFLAERTGGTYSTLKVQPAELEDSGVYFCASSRIAKFSGGPPTDTQYFGPGTRLTVL.

V gene TRBV12-3 or TRBV12-4 combines with J gene TRBJ2-2; TRBD1 agrees at 9 bases. This CDR3 is built from 14 residues. The J segment lost 2 bases and the V segment lost 8 bases, leaving 3 bases of the junction unmatched. The CDR3 DNA sequence: TGTGCCAGCCGGGACAGGGTAAACACCGGGGAGCTGTTTTTT. This translates into CASRDRVNTGELFF.

This clonotype was detected many times. V gene TRBV5-1 combines with J gene TRBJ1-4; 8 nucleotides line up with TRBD1. The CDR3 extends over 13 amino acids. Germline lookup yields CDR1 SGHRS and CDR2 YFSETQ. Trimming cost V 6 bases and J 8 bases; bases outside gene matches: 6. The CDR3 protein is CASTTGGAEKLFF. The DNA of the CDR3 is TGCGCCAGCACTACAGGGGGTGCCGAAAAACTGTTTTTT.

This clonotype has only a few counts. CDR3 region: CATKQGDGEQFF. In DNA, the CDR3 is TGTGCCACCAAACAGGGAGATGGTGAGCAGTTCTTC. J is TRBJ2-1 and V is TRBV24-1; the D gene is possibly TRBD1 (6 bases). The CDR3 totals 12 residues. Looked up from germline, CDR1 is KGHDR and CDR2 is SFDVKD. The germline V and J ends were trimmed by 8 bases and 9 bases, with 13 bases remaining between them.

This clonotype appeared many times. The V gene is TRBV6-2 or TRBV6-3, the J gene TRBJ1-1; no reliable D call. The CDR3 contains 12 residues. The germline V and J ends were trimmed by 5 bases and 7 bases, with 11 bases remaining between them. From germline, CDR1 is MNHEY and CDR2 SVGEGT. CDR3 DNA sequence: TGTGCCAGCAGTAGGACGGGAGTTGAAGCTTTCTTT. Residues: CASSRTGVEAFF.